The 24 T cell receptor beta chains below all came from one sample that was sequenced in a study of blood T cell repertoires in COVID-19. Data came from immunoSEQ multiplex PCR; TCRdb stores just in-frame clones and leaves some out. Here the sample spans about 64,000 clones, around 83% being singletons. The sample taken for sequencing was peripheral blood. All receptors come from a human donor in a cohort sampled during active COVID-19.

This rearrangement joins TRBV21-1 to TRBJ2-5; the table names TRBD1, a call not compared with the DNA. TRBV21-1 constitutes a pseudogene. The CDR3 has 13 residues. CDR3 amino acids: CASSNRGSETQYF. CDR3 nucleotides: TGTGCCAGCAGCAACAGGGGATCGGAGACCCAGTACTTC.

V gene TRBV7-6 combines with J gene TRBJ2-2, with 13 bases matching TRBD2. From germline, CDR1 is SGHVS and CDR2 FNYEAQ. CDR3 length: 18 residues. V dropped 5 bases and J dropped 5; count of bases not matched to a gene: 11. The DNA of the CDR3 is TGTGCCAGCAGCCCTGGACTAGCGGGGGTCTCAAGGACCGGGGAGCTGTTTTTT. The encoded protein is CASSPGLAGVSRTGELFF.

CDR3 residues: CASSAERGPGETQYF. The DNA of the CDR3 is TGTGCCAGCAGCGCAGAGCGGGGCCCCGGGGAGACCCAGTACTTC. The chain uses TRBV7-6 and TRBJ2-5, with 7 bases identical to TRBD2. The CDR3 is made up of 15 amino acids. V shed 5 bases and J 5 bases; nucleotides not matched to a gene: 11. CDR1 and CDR2 from the germline V gene are SGHVS and FNYEAQ.

In its sample, this clone was seen once. This chain uses TRBV10-2 with TRBJ2-2, with 10 nucleotides matching TRBD1. With 3 bases clipped from V and 6 bases from J, the junction kept 7 bases outside the gene matches. The CDR3 covers 16 residues. Germline V gene data show CDR1 as WSHSY and CDR2 as SAAADI. Here the CDR3 DNA reads TGCGCCAGCAGTGATCACGGGACAGGGGTTCCCGGGGAGCTGTTTTTT. This encodes CASSDHGTGVPGELFF.

The chain couples TRBV5-6 to TRBJ1-6, with D possibly being TRBD1 (5 bases). Looked up from germline, CDR1 is SGHDT and CDR2 is YYEEEE. Trimming removed 2 bases from V and 5 bases from J, with 8 bases in between. CDR3 length: 14 amino acids. The CDR3 DNA sequence: TGTGCCAGCAGCTTTGGACACAATAATTCACCCCTCCACTTT. Translation: CASSFGHNNSPLHF.

The rearrangement uses TRBV6-6 and TRBJ2-2; TRBD2 aligns across 9 bases. The CDR3 covers 16 residues. Germline lookup yields CDR1 MNHNY and CDR2 SVGAGI (reference sequence). Trimming removed 5 bases from V and 1 base from J; junction bases left unmatched: 5. In DNA, the CDR3 is TGTGCCAGCAGTCCCGAACTAGCGGGGAACACCGGGGAGCTGTTTTTT. This sequence encodes CASSPELAGNTGELFF.

This sequence joins TRBV7-9 and TRBJ1-2, with a weak D call TRBD1 (5 bases). Germline CDR1 and CDR2: SEHNR and FQNEAQ (reference sequence). The germline V and J ends were trimmed by 8 bases and 1 base, with 8 bases remaining between them. The CDR3 loop spans 12 amino acids. The CDR3 nucleotides are TGTGCCAGCGGGGCCGGTAACTATGGCTACACCTTC. It specifies CASGAGNYGYTF. Full variable domain (remainder filled in from reference TRBV7-9 and TRBJ1-2): DTGVSQNPRHKITKRGQNVTFRCDPISEHNRLYWYRQTLGQGPEFLTYFQNEAQLEKSRLLSDRFSAERPKGSFSTLEIQRTEQGDSAMYLCASGAGNYGYTFGSGTRLTVV.

This clone rates as large. The rearrangement uses TRBV5-1 and TRBJ1-2; no reliable D call. CDR3 length: 14 amino acids. CDR1 is SGHRS, CDR2 YFSETQ, per germline. Trimming cost V 0 bases and J 8 bases, with 14 bases left between them. CDR3 nucleotides: TGCGCCAGCAGCTTGGATTACGAGGTCGGGGGCTACACCTTC. Its protein is CASSLDYEVGGYTF.

This clone was seen a single time. The rearrangement joins TRBV14 to TRBJ1-2; D unresolved. Trimming pared 2 bases from V and 2 bases from J, leaving 9 bases between. CDR3 length: 14 amino acids. Per the germline V gene, CDR1 is SGHDN and CDR2 is FVKESK. The CDR3 spells CASSQTAGNYGYTF. CDR3 coding DNA: TGTGCCAGCAGCCAAACTGCGGGAAACTATGGCTACACCTTC.

The chain combines TRBV6-6 with TRBJ2-1; 10 nucleotides match TRBD2. Germline CDR1 is MNHNY and CDR2 is SVGAGI (reference sequence). The J segment lost 1 base and the V segment lost 5 bases, leaving 17 bases of the junction unmatched. This CDR3 contains 20 residues. The CDR3 here is CASSQKLTGLAISSYNEQFF. The CDR3 DNA follows: TGTGCCAGCAGTCAAAAATTAACGGGACTAGCGATCTCGTCCTACAATGAGCAGTTCTTC.

The chain has TRBV5-4 and TRBJ1-2, with a weak D call TRBD1 (6 bases). The CDR3 is 15 residues long. Germline values: CDR1 SGHNT, CDR2 YYREEE (reference sequence). With 0 bases removed from V and 8 bases from J, the gap between germline ends came to 17 bases. The CDR3 coding sequence is TGTGCCAGCAGCTTGGCGCGGCAGGGGTCGAGCGGCTACACCTTC. Amino acid sequence: CASSLARQGSSGYTF.

V usage is TRBV2 and J usage is TRBJ2-7, with 10 bases identical to TRBD2. Germline CDR1 reads SNHLY; CDR2 reads FYNNEI. The CDR3 spans 17 residues. The trim removed 6 bases at V and 3 bases at J, leaving 14 bases unmatched. DNA of the CDR3: TGTGCCAGCAGCGAACTCAGAGGGACTAGCGCCAGCTACGAGCAGTACGTC. Residues: CASSELRGTSASYEQYV.

The V gene is TRBV7-8, the J gene TRBJ1-2; TRBD1 matches at 8 bases. This CDR3 has 13 amino acids. V was pared by 4 bases and J by 8 bases, with 6 bases of the junction left unmatched. Germline V gene lookup returns CDR1 SGHVS and CDR2 FQNEAQ. CDR3 DNA sequence: TGTGCCAGCAGCTACGGACAGGGAGAGGGCTACACCTTC. Translation: CASSYGQGEGYTF.

The table lists this clone with many counts. The gene calls are TRBV5-4 and TRBJ1-2; 9 positions match TRBD1. CDR1 and CDR2 from the germline V gene are SGHNT and YYREEE (reference sequence). The CDR3 runs to 16 residues. V shed 4 bases and J 2 bases; nucleotides not matched to a gene: 9. The CDR3 is CASSRHTGGSNYGYTF. CDR3 sequence (DNA): TGTGCCAGCAGCCGTCACACAGGGGGCTCGAACTATGGCTACACCTTC. The full variable domain, completed using reference TRBV5-4 and TRBJ1-2, is ETGVTQSPTHLIKTRGQQVTLRCSSQSGHNTVSWYQQALGQGPQFIFQYYREEENGRGNFPPRFSGLQFPNYSSELNVNALELDDSALYLCASSRHTGGSNYGYTFGSGTRLTVV.

This clone was observed a single time. The chain employs TRBV6-5 and TRBJ2-7; 7 nucleotides match TRBD2. V lost 7 bases, J lost 2 bases, and 11 bases stayed unmatched. This CDR3 region has 15 residues. Germline V gene data show CDR1 as MNHEY and CDR2 as SVGAGI. The CDR3 spells CASTRSKREAYEQYF. In nucleotides, the CDR3 is TGTGCCAGCACAAGGTCGAAACGGGAGGCCTACGAGCAGTACTTC.

The chain employs TRBV5-1 and TRBJ2-5, with TRBD2 matching over 9 bases. The germline V gene has CDR1 SGHRS and CDR2 YFSETQ. This CDR3 spans 15 amino acids. V shed 9 bases and J 5 bases; nucleotides not matched to a gene: 14. CDR3 residues: CATSGSGGSGETQYF. Here the CDR3 DNA reads TGCGCCACCTCGGGTAGCGGGGGCTCCGGGGAGACCCAGTACTTC.

The gene calls are TRBV6-5 and TRBJ2-6; D perhaps matches TRBD1 (6 bases). The CDR3 is 14 amino acids. The germline V and J ends were trimmed by 5 bases and 2 bases, with 7 bases remaining between them. The germline gives CDR1 MNHEY, CDR2 SVGAGI. The CDR3 DNA sequence: TGTGCCAGCAGTCACAGGGCTGGGGCCAACGTCCTGACTTTC. Its translation: CASSHRAGANVLTF.

V is TRBV19 and J is TRBJ2-5, with 8 bases fitting TRBD1. Germline V gene sequence: CDR1 LNHDA, CDR2 SQIVND (reference sequence). The CDR3 has 15 residues. In DNA form, the CDR3 reads TGTGCGAGCGCGCCCTCGACAGGGGAAGCGGAGACCCAGTACTTC. Residues: CASAPSTGEAETQYF.

This chain links TRBV15 with TRBJ2-5; TRBD2 agrees at 9 bases. The CDR3 consists of 15 residues. CDR1 LNHNV and CDR2 YYDKDF come from the germline V gene (reference sequence). Losses at the gene ends were 1 base for V and 2 bases for J; bases not matched to a gene: 2. The CDR3 coding sequence is TGTGCCACCAGCAGAGGACTAGCGGTACAAGAGACCCAGTACTTC. It specifies CATSRGLAVQETQYF.

The chain uses TRBV6-1 and TRBJ2-2; D possibly corresponds to TRBD1 (5 bases). Germline V gene sequence: CDR1 MNHNS, CDR2 SASEGT. The V gene lost 1 base and the J gene lost 1 base, with 13 bases spanning the gap. The CDR3 runs to 17 residues. The CDR3 DNA follows: TGTGCCAGCAGTGAAGTAACCAGGGTAATGAACACCGGGGAGCTGTTTTTT. It encodes CASSEVTRVMNTGELFF.

This clone was observed a single time. This chain links TRBV7-9 with TRBJ1-2, with D hard to call. Germline values: CDR1 SEHNR, CDR2 FQNEAQ (reference sequence). V lost 4 bases to trimming and J lost 1 base, with 10 bases between them. There are 14 residues in the CDR3. CDR3 in amino acids: CASSSQKHNYGYTF. The CDR3 DNA reads as TGTGCCAGCAGCTCGCAAAAGCATAACTATGGCTACACCTTC.

The J gene is TRBJ2-3, the V gene TRBV6-4; 8 bases align to TRBD2. Germline values: CDR1 MRHNA, CDR2 SNTAGT. After removal of 5 bases from V and 2 bases from J, the junction contained 6 bases not matched to a gene. The CDR3 extends over 15 amino acids. Here the CDR3 DNA reads TGTGCCAGCAGTTATGAAGCGGGGGACACAGATACGCAGTATTTT. This sequence encodes CASSYEAGDTDTQYF.

The V call is TRBV5-1, the J call TRBJ2-3; unclear D gene. Looked up from germline, CDR1 is SGHRS and CDR2 is YFSETQ. V lost 0 bases and J 3 bases, leaving 11 bases between the germline ends. The CDR3 runs to 15 residues. The CDR3 protein is CASSLVGSRTDTQYF. CDR3 coding DNA: TGCGCCAGCAGCTTGGTCGGCTCGCGGACAGATACGCAGTATTTT.

The rearrangement joins TRBV29-1 to TRBJ2-2; 9 bases align to TRBD1. This CDR3 is built from 13 residues. From germline, CDR1 is SQVTM and CDR2 ANQGSEA. The V and J ends lost 7 bases and 5 bases, in that order; junction bases with no gene match: 5. The CDR3 DNA follows: TGCAGCGCCAGACAGGGGGGTACCGGGGAGCTGTTTTTT. Translating gives CSARQGGTGELFF.